Here is one T cell receptor beta chain with its context. Its antigen is unidentified. The final CDR3 position lacks the conserved phenylalanine or tryptophan, pointing to a likely read error. V dropped 5 bases and J dropped 6; count of bases not matched to a gene: 4. Germline V gives CDR1 SGHAT, CDR2 FQNNGV. The CDR3 totals 12 residues. These data come from a study of Graves' ophthalmopathy and Graves' hyperthyroidism. Overall study findings and caveats: Most clonotypes expanded in thyroid above 0.001 frequency were present in blood too. The model flagged ophthalmopathy progression at around 70% sensitivity and around 77% specificity.

RNA transcripts served as template for amplifying TCR beta CDR3 sequences. The library came from an HTBI-primed first-round RT-PCR and a second-round multiplex PCR. TCRdb fed the multiplex PCR reads into MiXCR, producing one record per CDR3 protein. In the table there are 500,000 to 700,000 distinct CDR3 sequences, over 20% of which are singletons. Cases classed as stable hyperthyroidism had no ophthalmopathy within 18 months of follow-up. Included hyperthyroidism patients were aged 18 to 65 and newly diagnosed (under 2 months' duration). This TCR came from a woman aged 18 to 35 with stable Graves' hyperthyroidism. Some clones in this sample may be carry-over from other donors' samples. The rearrangement joins TRBV11-2 to TRBJ2-7; 7 nucleotides match TRBD1. Sequencing input: peripheral blood. The DNA of the CDR3 is TGTGCCAGCAGCCTAGGGGGCGGCGAGCAGTACCTC. This translates into CASSLGGGEQYL.